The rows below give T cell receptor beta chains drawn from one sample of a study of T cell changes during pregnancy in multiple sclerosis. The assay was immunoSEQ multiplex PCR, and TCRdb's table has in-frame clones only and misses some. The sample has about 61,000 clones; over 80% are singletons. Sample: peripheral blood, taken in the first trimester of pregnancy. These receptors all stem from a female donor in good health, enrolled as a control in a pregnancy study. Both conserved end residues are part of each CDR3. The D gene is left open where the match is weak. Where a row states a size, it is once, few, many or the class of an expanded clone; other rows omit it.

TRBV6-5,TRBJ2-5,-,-,CASSTDTLQETQYF,TGTGCCAGCAGTACAGACACCCTCCAAGAGACCCAGTACTTC
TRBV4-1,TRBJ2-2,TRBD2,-,CASSLGGGTYTGELFF,TGCGCCAGCAGCCTTGGCGGGGGAACCTACACCGGGGAGCTGTTTTTT
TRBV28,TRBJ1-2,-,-,CASSMGRGSYTF,TGTGCCAGCTCCATGGGGCGGGGATCTTACACCTTC
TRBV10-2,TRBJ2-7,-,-,CATSRGGAYEQYF,TGCGCCACCTCAAGAGGAGGCGCCTACGAGCAGTACTTC
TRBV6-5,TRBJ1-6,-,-,CASTPGTRYNSPLHF,TGTGCCAGCACCCCGGGGACACGCTATAATTCACCCCTCCACTTT
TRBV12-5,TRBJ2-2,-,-,CASGLVRGTGELFF,TGTGCTAGTGGTTTAGTGCGGGGCACCGGGGAGCTGTTTTTT
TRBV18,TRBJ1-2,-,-,CASSLSGTEYGYTF,TGTGCCAGCTCACTTAGCGGAACAGAATATGGCTACACCTTC
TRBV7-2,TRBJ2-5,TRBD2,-,CASSSSGAAETQYF,TGTGCCAGCAGCTCTAGCGGGGCGGCAGAGACCCAGTACTTC
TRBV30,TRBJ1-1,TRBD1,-,CAWSVGRGQAEAFF,TGTGCCTGGAGTGTAGGTAGGGGACAGGCTGAAGCTTTCTTT
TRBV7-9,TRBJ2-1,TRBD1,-,CASSLSPGQGAYEQFF,TGTGCCAGCAGCTTATCCCCGGGACAGGGGGCATATGAGCAGTTCTTC
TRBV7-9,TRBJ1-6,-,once,CASSLGGGGYNSPLHF,TGTGCCAGCAGCTTAGGGGGGGGTGGATATAATTCACCCCTCCACTTT
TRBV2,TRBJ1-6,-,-,CASSAVRTALHF,TGTGCCAGCAGTGCGGTCCGGACAGCTCTCCACTTT
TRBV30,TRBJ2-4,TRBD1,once,CALMLRGLSNIQYF,TGTGCCCTTATGCTGAGGGGGCTAAGTAACATTCAGTACTTC
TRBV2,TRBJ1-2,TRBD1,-,CASSEAQSHDRASYGYTF,TGTGCCAGCAGTGAAGCGCAGAGTCATGACAGGGCAAGCTATGGCTACACCTTC
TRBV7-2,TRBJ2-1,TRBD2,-,CASSPPGLLGNEQFF,TGTGCCAGCAGTCCTCCGGGACTACTAGGCAATGAGCAGTTCTTC
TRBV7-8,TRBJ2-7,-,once,CASSLAGHYEQYF,TGTGCCAGCAGCTTGGCAGGGCACTACGAGCAGTACTTC
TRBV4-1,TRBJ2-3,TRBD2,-,CASSQRGLAGNTDTQYF,TGCGCCAGCAGCCAAAGGGGCCTAGCGGGAAACACAGATACGCAGTATTTT
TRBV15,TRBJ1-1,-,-,CATSRTQENTEAFF,TGTGCCACCAGCAGAACACAGGAGAACACTGAAGCTTTCTTT
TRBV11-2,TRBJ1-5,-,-,CASSLEGDSNQPQHF,TGTGCCAGCAGCTTGGAGGGAGATAGCAATCAGCCCCAGCATTTT
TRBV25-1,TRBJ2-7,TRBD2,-,CASSASLGRRGINEQYF,TGTGCCAGCAGTGCCTCGCTTGGGAGGCGGGGGATTAACGAGCAGTACTTC
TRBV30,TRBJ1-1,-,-,CAWSAQANTEAFF,TGTGCCTGGAGTGCTCAGGCGAACACTGAAGCTTTCTTT
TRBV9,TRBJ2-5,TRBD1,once,CASSPGGTGEETQYF,TGTGCCAGCAGCCCAGGAGGGACAGGGGAAGAGACCCAGTACTTC
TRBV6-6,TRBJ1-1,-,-,CASSFRDTEAFF,TGTGCCAGCAGTTTCCGGGACACTGAAGCTTTCTTT
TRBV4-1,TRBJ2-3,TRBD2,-,CASSLGTSLDTQYF,TGCGCCAGCAGCCTCGGGACTAGCTTAGATACGCAGTATTTT
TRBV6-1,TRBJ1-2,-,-,CASSETWSANYGYTF,TGTGCCAGCAGTGAAACCTGGTCAGCTAACTATGGCTACACCTTC
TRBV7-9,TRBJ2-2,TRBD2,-,CASSLGLAGSTGELFF,TGTGCCAGCAGCCTGGGACTAGCGGGGTCTACCGGGGAGCTGTTTTTT
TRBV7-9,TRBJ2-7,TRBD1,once,CASSWTGHHEQYF,TGTGCCAGCAGCTGGACAGGGCACCACGAGCAGTACTTC
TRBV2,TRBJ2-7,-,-,CASSTGITYEQYF,TGTGCCAGCAGTACAGGGATCACCTACGAGCAGTACTTC
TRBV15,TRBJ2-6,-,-,CATSRDSGGSGANVLTF,TGTGCCACCAGCAGAGATTCTGGGGGGTCTGGGGCCAACGTCCTGACTTTC
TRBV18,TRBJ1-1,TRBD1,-,CASSPTGQGNTEAFF,TGTGCCAGCTCACCAACGGGACAGGGGAACACTGAAGCTTTCTTT
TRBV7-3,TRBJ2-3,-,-,CASASGTDTQYF,TGTGCCAGCGCCTCAGGCACAGATACGCAGTATTTT
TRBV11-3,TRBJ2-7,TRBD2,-,CASSSPRGVAGPLSSYEQYF,TGTGCCAGCAGCTCTCCCCGGGGAGTAGCGGGGCCTCTTAGCTCCTACGAGCAGTACTTC
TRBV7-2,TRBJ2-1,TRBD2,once,CASSPLAGAYNEQFF,TGTGCCAGCAGCCCACTAGCGGGGGCCTACAATGAGCAGTTCTTC
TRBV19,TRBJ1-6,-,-,CASSRNTGINSPLHF,TGTGCCAGTAGTAGAAATACAGGTATCAATTCACCCCTCCACTTT
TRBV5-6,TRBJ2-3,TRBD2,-,CASSLALAGFSDTQYF,TGTGCCAGCAGCTTGGCGCTAGCGGGGTTTTCCGATACGCAGTATTTT
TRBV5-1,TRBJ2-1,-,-,CASSPVDEADEQFF,TGCGCCAGCAGCCCGGTAGATGAGGCTGATGAGCAGTTCTTC
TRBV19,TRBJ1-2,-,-,CASRQFELPYGYTF,TGTGCCAGTAGACAGTTCGAACTTCCTTATGGCTACACCTTC
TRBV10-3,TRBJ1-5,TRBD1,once,CAISHTGERQPQHF,TGTGCCATCAGCCACACAGGGGAGAGGCAGCCCCAGCATTTT
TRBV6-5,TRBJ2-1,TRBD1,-,CASSWDRYNEQFF,TGTGCCAGCAGTTGGGACAGATACAATGAGCAGTTCTTC
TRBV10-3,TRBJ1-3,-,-,CALGGDRSSGNTIYF,TGTGCCCTCGGGGGGGACCGCAGCTCTGGAAACACCATATATTTT
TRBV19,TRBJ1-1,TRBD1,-,CASSIDRGSEAFF,TGTGCCAGTAGTATTGACAGGGGATCTGAAGCTTTCTTT
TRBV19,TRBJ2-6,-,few,CASRFQGANVLTF,TGTGCCAGTAGGTTTCAGGGGGCCAACGTCCTGACTTTC
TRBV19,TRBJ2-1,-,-,CASTRDSTYNEQFF,TGTGCCAGTACTCGGGACTCTACCTACAATGAGCAGTTCTTC
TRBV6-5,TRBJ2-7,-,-,CASSYGQSEQYF,TGTGCCAGCAGTTACGGGCAGAGCGAGCAGTACTTC
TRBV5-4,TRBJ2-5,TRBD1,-,CASSFQTGDQETQYF,TGTGCCAGCAGCTTCCAGACAGGGGACCAAGAGACCCAGTACTTC